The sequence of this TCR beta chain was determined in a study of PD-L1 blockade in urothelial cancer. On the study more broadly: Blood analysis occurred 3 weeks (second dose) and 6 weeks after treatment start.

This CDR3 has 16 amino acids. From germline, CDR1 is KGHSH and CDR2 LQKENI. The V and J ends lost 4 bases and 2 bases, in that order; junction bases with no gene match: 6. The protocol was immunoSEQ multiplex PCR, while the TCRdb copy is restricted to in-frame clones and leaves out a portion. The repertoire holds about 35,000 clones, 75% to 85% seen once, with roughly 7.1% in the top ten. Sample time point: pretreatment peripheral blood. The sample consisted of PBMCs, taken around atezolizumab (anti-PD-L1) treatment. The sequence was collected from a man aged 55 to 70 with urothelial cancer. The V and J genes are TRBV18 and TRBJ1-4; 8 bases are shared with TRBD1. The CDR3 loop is CASSRGQGATNEKLFF. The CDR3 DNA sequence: TGTGCCAGCTCACGAGGCCAGGGGGCTACTAATGAAAAACTGTTTTTT.